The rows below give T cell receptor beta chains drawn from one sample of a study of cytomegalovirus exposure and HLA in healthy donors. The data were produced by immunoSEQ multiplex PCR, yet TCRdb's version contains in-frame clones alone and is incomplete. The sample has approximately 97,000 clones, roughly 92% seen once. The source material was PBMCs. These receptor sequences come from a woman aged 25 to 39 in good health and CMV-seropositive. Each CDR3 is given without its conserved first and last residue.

CDR3aa: SGGGTTSSSTDTQY
j_gene: TRBJ2-3
v_gene: TRBV29-1

CDR3aa: ASSNRDRYNEQF
j_gene: TRBJ2-1
v_gene: TRBV7-8

CDR3aa: SPQDILYEQY
j_gene: TRBJ2-7
v_gene: TRBV29-1

CDR3aa: AWSVRAGGPGTGELF
j_gene: TRBJ2-2
v_gene: TRBV30

CDR3aa: ASSPRSGRGTDTQY
j_gene: TRBJ2-3
v_gene: TRBV18

CDR3aa: ASSPRTSGVQETQY
j_gene: TRBJ2-5
v_gene: TRBV18

CDR3aa: ASSLPGDRLYGYT
j_gene: TRBJ1-2
v_gene: TRBV28

CDR3aa: ASSRGQGAEETQY
j_gene: TRBJ2-5
v_gene: TRBV6-5

CDR3aa: ASSVAVGDTGELF
j_gene: TRBJ2-2
v_gene: TRBV9

CDR3aa: ASSKRSGRVTYEQY
j_gene: TRBJ2-7
v_gene: TRBV21-1

CDR3aa: ASRTGRYGYT
j_gene: TRBJ1-2
v_gene: TRBV6-1

CDR3aa: AWSVPGSGKNIQY
j_gene: TRBJ2-4
v_gene: TRBV30

CDR3aa: ASTTGGAEAF
j_gene: TRBJ1-1
v_gene: TRBV6-6

CDR3aa: ASTRDKNTGELF
j_gene: TRBJ2-2
v_gene: TRBV2

CDR3aa: ASSIEPVTNEKLF
j_gene: TRBJ1-4
v_gene: TRBV19

CDR3aa: ASSGEAGGTAF
j_gene: TRBJ1-1
v_gene: TRBV6-4

CDR3aa: ASRVGLAGYNEQF
j_gene: TRBJ2-1
v_gene: TRBV6-1

CDR3aa: ASSPTSGSGYEQF
j_gene: TRBJ2-1
v_gene: TRBV7-9

CDR3aa: ASSQGQGSQETQY
j_gene: TRBJ2-5
v_gene: TRBV5-1

CDR3aa: ASSLMSRTGIGDTQY
j_gene: TRBJ2-3
v_gene: TRBV13

CDR3aa: ASSVAEGEMRDYNEQF
j_gene: TRBJ2-1
v_gene: TRBV9

CDR3aa: ASSLHGQPQH
j_gene: TRBJ1-5
v_gene: TRBV5-4

CDR3aa: ASNARQVSGNTIY
j_gene: TRBJ1-3
v_gene: TRBV28

CDR3aa: ASRGAGYGYT
j_gene: TRBJ1-2
v_gene: TRBV27

CDR3aa: ASSLSPAGSYEQY
j_gene: TRBJ2-7
v_gene: TRBV7-2

CDR3aa: ASSGWGSKNTEAF
j_gene: TRBJ1-1
v_gene: TRBV25-1

CDR3aa: ASSMQDYSGNTIY
j_gene: TRBJ1-3
v_gene: TRBV19

CDR3aa: ASSVAGGAQPQH
j_gene: TRBJ1-5
v_gene: TRBV9

CDR3aa: ASSLSWTGAGELF
j_gene: TRBJ2-2
v_gene: TRBV27

CDR3aa: SVGTEFEETQY
j_gene: TRBJ2-5
v_gene: TRBV29-1

CDR3aa: ASSLTGTDYSEQF
j_gene: TRBJ2-1
v_gene: TRBV13

CDR3aa: ASSIRGNGNIQY
j_gene: TRBJ2-4
v_gene: TRBV19

CDR3aa: ASSSARLSAPGANVLT
j_gene: TRBJ2-6
v_gene: TRBV11-2

CDR3aa: ASSEGPEISYEQY
j_gene: TRBJ2-7
v_gene: TRBV2

CDR3aa: ASSPRTGVHEQF
j_gene: TRBJ2-1
v_gene: TRBV9

CDR3aa: ASSEAIGTVADQPQH
j_gene: TRBJ1-5
v_gene: TRBV2

CDR3aa: ASSATLAGGQGRYEQF
j_gene: TRBJ2-1
v_gene: TRBV9

CDR3aa: ASSRDFDSRTNEKLF
j_gene: TRBJ1-4
v_gene: TRBV5-6

CDR3aa: ASKNRGNYGYT
j_gene: TRBJ1-2
v_gene: TRBV28

CDR3aa: AIRPRGGAEAF
j_gene: TRBJ1-1
v_gene: TRBV10-3

CDR3aa: ASSIGRGLQTPSYNEQF
j_gene: TRBJ2-1
v_gene: TRBV19